This T cell receptor (beta chain) emerged from a study of blood T cell repertoires in COVID-19. Study-level background: T cells, B-cell-depleted T cells, or PBMCs supplied cDNA or gDNA.

Individuals drawn from under 30 US areas were roughly 18 to 95 years old. This clone was observed a few times. The repertoire was sequenced with immunoSEQ multiplex PCR; TCRdb's copy has only in-frame clones and lacks some. The sample has 350,000 to 550,000 clones; roughly nine tenths are singletons. The ends lost 4 bases at V and 6 bases at J; junction bases unmatched: 2. The CDR3 contains 15 residues. CDR1 is SGHAT and CDR2 is FQNNGV in the germline V gene. The sequence was collected from a woman in her late teens or twenties with acute COVID-19. Material for sequencing was PBMCs or T cells enriched from blood (not recorded which). The gene calls are TRBV11-2 and TRBJ2-3; TRBD2 agrees at 15 bases. As DNA, the CDR3 is TGTGCCAGCAGCTCAGGGACTAGCGGGGGGGATACGCAGTATTTT. This encodes CASSSGTSGGDTQYF.